This T cell receptor (beta chain) was retrieved from a study of blood T cell repertoires in COVID-19. At the level of the study: Some COVID-19 samples were acute and others convalescent; all came from the United States, Italy and Spain. PBMCs, B-cell-depleted T cells, or T cells provided the cDNA or gDNA that made up the material.

CDR1 and CDR2 from the germline V gene are KGHSH and LQKENI. CDR3 length: 15 residues. Trimming at V came to 6 bases and at J to 4 bases, leaving 7 bases not matched to a gene. Authors' data handling: From reference gene primer amplification, estimates of nucleated cell counts were derived. TCRdb's table, derived via immunoSEQ multiplex PCR, lists solely in-frame clones and lacks some. The V and J calls and the clone size are those of that table, but D and trimming were determined from the DNA. Altogether 150,000 or so clones are present, about 85% being singletons, with the ten largest covering roughly 1.3%.

The chain has TRBV18 and TRBJ2-1; 9 bases fit TRBD1. Sequenced input: peripheral blood. The sequence was obtained from a man aged 55-75 years who had recovered from COVID-19. The CDR3 is CASSPGQGWYNEQFF. The CDR3 region has the DNA TGTGCCAGCTCGCCGGGACAGGGATGGTACAATGAGCAGTTCTTC.